One T cell receptor (beta chain) is described in this entry. Its antigen is as yet unknown. Other DNA sequences from this sample encode an identical CDR3 as well. The data are from a study of a mutant IDH1 vaccine in newly diagnosed glioma. Study as a whole: Vaccinations were initiated 4-6 weeks following radiotherapy alone, or were given together with temozolomide cycles.

The protocol was immunoSEQ multiplex PCR, while the TCRdb copy is restricted to in-frame clones and leaves out a portion. The sample has roughly 120,000 clones; 90% are singletons. Time point meaning: week 11, during vaccination. Vaccinated patients received 300 ug of mutant IDH1 20-mer peptide per dose, with topical imiquimod. New WHO grade 3 or 4 astrocytomas that were IDH1-mutant and ATRX-lost occurred in the donors. Germline V gene sequence: CDR1 MGHRA, CDR2 YSYEKL. The CDR3 length is 12 residues. V lost 1 base, J lost 8 bases, and 3 bases lay in between. The sample consisted of PBMCs, taken from a glioma patient whose treatment included an IDH1 peptide vaccine. The sequence came from a woman in her fifties or sixties with glioma. The chain combines TRBV4-1 with TRBJ1-6, with no clear D. CDR3 in DNA: TGCGCCAGCAGCCAAGGGTATTCACCCCTCCACTTT. This sequence encodes CASSQGYSPLHF.